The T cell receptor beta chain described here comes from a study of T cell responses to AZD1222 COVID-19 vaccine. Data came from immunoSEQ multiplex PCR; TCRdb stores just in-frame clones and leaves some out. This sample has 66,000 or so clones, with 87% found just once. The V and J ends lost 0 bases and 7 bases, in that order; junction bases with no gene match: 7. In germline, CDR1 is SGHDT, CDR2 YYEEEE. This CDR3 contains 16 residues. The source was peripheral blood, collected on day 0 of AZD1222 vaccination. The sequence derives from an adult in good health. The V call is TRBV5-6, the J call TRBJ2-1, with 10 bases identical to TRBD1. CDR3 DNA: TGTGCCAGCAGCTTGGAGGATTGGACAGGGGGGAATGAGCAGTTCTTC. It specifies CASSLEDWTGGNEQFF.